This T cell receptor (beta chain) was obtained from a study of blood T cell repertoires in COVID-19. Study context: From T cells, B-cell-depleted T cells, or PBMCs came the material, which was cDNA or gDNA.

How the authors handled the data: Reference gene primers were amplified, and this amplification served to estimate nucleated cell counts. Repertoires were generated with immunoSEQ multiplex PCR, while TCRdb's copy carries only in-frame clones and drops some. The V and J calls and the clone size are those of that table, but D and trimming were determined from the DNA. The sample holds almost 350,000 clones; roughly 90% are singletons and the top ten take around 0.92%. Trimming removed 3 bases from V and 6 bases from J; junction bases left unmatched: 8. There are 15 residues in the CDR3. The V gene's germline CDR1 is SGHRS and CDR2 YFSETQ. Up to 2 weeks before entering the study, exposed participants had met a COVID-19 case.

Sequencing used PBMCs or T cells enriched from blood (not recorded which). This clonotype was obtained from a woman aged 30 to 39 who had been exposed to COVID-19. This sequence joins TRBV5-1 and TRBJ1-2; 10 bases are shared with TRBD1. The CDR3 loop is CASSSPGQGEDGYTF. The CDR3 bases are TGCGCCAGCAGCTCCCCCGGACAGGGGGAAGATGGCTACACCTTC.